This T cell receptor beta chain was documented in a study of shared clonotypes between healthy human individuals. Unmatched junction bases numbered 6, after V lost 3 bases and J lost 1 base. CDR1 and CDR2 from the germline V gene are SGHRS and YFSETQ. The CDR3 loop spans 15 amino acids. Measured with immunoSEQ multiplex PCR; TCRdb has only the in-frame clones, and not every one. Counted here are over a million clones, approximately 97% occurring once; the ten biggest clones make up roughly 1.2%. The sequenced sample consisted of naive CD4+ T cells sorted from blood. The subset denotes: CD45RA+ positively selected. The clonotype comes from a man aged 25 to 45 in good health. The rearrangement joins TRBV5-1 to TRBJ1-1; TRBD1 aligns across 7 bases. The CDR3 spells CASSSYRGANTEAFF. The DNA of the CDR3 is TGCGCCAGCAGCTCATACAGGGGTGCGAACACTGAAGCTTTCTTT.